The next 25 T cell receptor beta chains were all read from a single sample in a study of human T cells and chemical hapten exposure (dated by TCRdb to 2020 to 2023). The library came from RACE. This sample was sequenced with a NextSeq 500. TCRdb passed the public sequencing reads through fastp at Q25 and MiXCR, retaining productive beta sequences. A single entry per CDR3 protein holds the most common genes and DNA from its merged rows. The sample table records approximately 72,000 distinct CDR3 sequences; roughly 10% of these occur just once. The ten largest account for 1.4% of the sample. This sample's time point label indicates: patch test 3, about 24 weeks after DPC sensitization. The label giving this sample's treatment or condition can be read as: therapeutic diphenylcyclopropenone sensitization with weekly scalp DPC. The input for sequencing was whole blood, taken in connection with sensitization to the hapten diphenylcyclopropenone (DPC). The receptors were gathered from a woman aged 45-65 years with alopecia areata. Some clones in this sample may be carry-over from other donors' samples.

The V call is TRBV7-8, the J call TRBJ1-3; no definite D call. Germline V gene sequence: CDR1 SGHVS, CDR2 FQNEAQ. The germline V and J ends were trimmed by 0 bases and 2 bases, with 14 bases remaining between them. This CDR3 comprises 17 residues. As DNA, the CDR3 is TGTGCCAGCAGCTTAGCCCCCAGGTCCCGGGCTGGAAACACCATATATTTT. Translated: CASSLAPRSRAGNTIYF.

This clonotype was observed a handful of times. The CDR3 protein is CASSLFLARNTEAFF. The CDR3 DNA reads TGTGCCAGCAGCTTATTTTTGGCGAGGAACACTGAAGCTTTCTTT. The rearrangement joins TRBV11-2 to TRBJ1-1; D unclear. The length of the CDR3 is 15 residues. The germline V gene encodes CDR1 SGHAT and CDR2 FQNNGV. With 2 bases removed from V and 1 base from J, the gap between germline ends came to 11 bases.

The chain combines TRBV12-3 or TRBV12-4 with TRBJ1-6; D is ambiguous. The CDR3 is 14 residues long. V lost 6 bases to trimming and J lost 7 bases, with 13 bases between them. In nucleotides, the CDR3 is TGTGCCAGCAGGCCCGGGTCGCAAAATTCACCCCTCCACTTT. It is translated as CASRPGSQNSPLHF.

This clonotype came up a few times. The V call is TRBV7-2, the J call TRBJ1-1; D gene unclear. The V and J ends lost 1 base and 0 bases respectively, with 9 bases between them. This CDR3 is built from 15 residues. Germline-derived CDR1 and CDR2 are SGHTA and FQGNSA. The CDR3 reads CASSLETQLNTEAFF. DNA of the CDR3: TGTGCCAGCAGCTTAGAAACACAGTTGAACACTGAAGCTTTCTTT.

This clonotype was observed many times. This rearrangement joins TRBV5-5 to TRBJ1-1; 8 bases agree with TRBD1. The junction had 9 bases not matched to a gene; V was cut back by 0 bases and J by 8 bases. This CDR3 is built from 15 residues. The germline V gene encodes CDR1 SGHKS and CDR2 YYEKEE (reference sequence). CDR3 residues: CASSLVLGTGVEAFF. The CDR3 nucleotides read TGTGCCAGCAGCTTGGTCTTAGGGACAGGAGTCGAAGCTTTCTTT.

This clonotype was found many times. The chain employs TRBV18 and TRBJ1-1, with 8 nucleotides matching TRBD1. The ends lost 1 base at V and 11 bases at J; junction bases unmatched: 27. The CDR3 has 20 amino acids. Germline V gene sequence: CDR1 KGHSH, CDR2 LQKENI. CDR3 residues: CASSPLGRGTGTDLGLRAFF. The CDR3 DNA sequence: TGTGCCAGCTCACCACTAGGACGGGGGACAGGCACCGACCTAGGGTTGCGGGCTTTCTTT.

This chain joins TRBV5-1 and TRBJ2-1, with 8 bases matching TRBD2. Germline V CDR1 and CDR2: SGHRS, YFSETQ. Losses at the gene ends were 4 bases for V and 8 bases for J; bases not matched to a gene: 11. This CDR3 is 15 amino acids long. CDR3 sequence reads: CASSPGTGGLDEQFF. In DNA, the CDR3 is TGCGCCAGCAGCCCGGGGACGGGAGGGCTCGATGAGCAGTTCTTC.

This clonotype was recorded many times. This chain's CDR3 is CASSLGPSTPGTDTQYF. In nucleotides, the CDR3 is TGCGCCAGCAGCTTAGGGCCTAGCACACCAGGGACAGATACGCAGTATTTT. This chain uses TRBV5-1 with TRBJ2-3; D may correspond to TRBD1 or TRBD2 (5 bases each). From germline, CDR1 is SGHRS and CDR2 YFSETQ. With 2 bases removed from V and 3 bases from J, the gap between germline ends came to 19 bases. The CDR3 sequence is 17 residues long. Full variable domain (outside the CDR3, taken from reference TRBV5-1 and TRBJ2-3): KAGVTQTPRYLIKTRGQQVTLSCSPISGHRSVSWYQQTPGQGLQFLFEYFSETQRNKGNFPGRFSGRQFSNSRSEMNVSTLELGDSALYLCASSLGPSTPGTDTQYFGPGTRLTVL.

This clonotype occurred many times. The chain carries TRBV12-3 or TRBV12-4 and TRBJ2-5; D is unresolved. Trimming left V 2 bases short and J 5 bases short, with 3 bases between. This CDR3 is built from 11 residues. CDR3 in DNA: TGTGCCAGCAGTTTAACCGAGACCCAGTACTTC. This translates into CASSLTETQYF.

V and J are TRBV27 and TRBJ1-5; 7 positions match TRBD1. V shed 3 bases, J shed 1 base, and the junction held 3 bases outside the gene matches. The CDR3 is 15 amino acids. From germline, CDR1 is MNHEY and CDR2 SMNVEV (reference sequence). Here the CDR3 reads CASSFAGGSNQPQHF. In DNA form, the CDR3 reads TGTGCCAGCAGTTTTGCAGGGGGGAGCAATCAGCCCCAGCATTTT.

This clonotype was observed many times. J is TRBJ2-7 and V is TRBV2; D may be TRBD1 (5 bases). The V gene's germline CDR1 is SNHLY and CDR2 FYNNEI. Trimming cost V 4 bases and J 6 bases, with 13 bases left between them. This CDR3 region has 13 residues. The CDR3 DNA reads TGTGCCAGCAGTGTAATTGGGGCCGCCGAGCAGTACTTC. Residues: CASSVIGAAEQYF.

The chain has TRBV18 and TRBJ1-1; no clear D gene. There are 14 residues in the CDR3. V was trimmed by 0 bases and J by 3 bases, leaving 8 bases between them. The germline V gene has CDR1 KGHSH and CDR2 LQKENI. CDR3 sequence (DNA): TGTGCCAGCTCACCACCGCGGCAGCACACTGAAGCTTTCTTT. Amino acids: CASSPPRQHTEAFF.

The sample holds a few counts of this clonotype. This chain connects TRBV4-1 to TRBJ2-7, with D perhaps TRBD1 (5 bases). Germline CDR1 MGHRA, CDR2 YSYEKL. This CDR3 spans 14 amino acids. Trimming shortened V by 2 bases and J by 3 bases, and 11 bases separated the two germline ends. For the CDR3, the DNA is TGCGCCAGCAGCCAACCTGGGGCAATCTACGAGCAGTACTTC. Amino acid sequence: CASSQPGAIYEQYF.

This clonotype was seen a few times. This CDR3 reads CASSTYPDRDRRRYYEQYF. The CDR3 DNA sequence: TGTGCCAGCAGCACCTACCCCGACCGGGACCGCCGAAGATACTACGAGCAGTACTTC. V gene TRBV21-1 combines with J gene TRBJ2-7; the table's D call of TRBD1 was not tested on the DNA. TRBV21-1 is assigned pseudogene status. This CDR3 has 19 residues.

The chain recombines TRBV3-1 with TRBJ1-2; TRBD1 matches at 10 bases. In germline, CDR1 is LGHDT, CDR2 YNNKEL (reference sequence). V trimming: 2 bases; J trimming: 4 bases; junction bases outside the gene matches: 4. The length of the CDR3 is 15 residues. Written as DNA, the CDR3 is TGTGCCAGCAGCCAAACTGGGACAGGGGTCTATGGCTACACCTTC. Protein: CASSQTGTGVYGYTF. The variable domain in full, with the rest retrieved from reference TRBV3-1 and TRBJ1-2, is DTAVSQTPKYLVTQMGNDKSIKCEQNLGHDTMYWYKQDSKKFLKIMFSYNNKELIINETVPNRFSPKSPDKAHLNLHINSLELGDSAVYFCASSQTGTGVYGYTFGSGTRLTVV.

This clonotype was counted between two and nine times. The V call is TRBV6-5, the J call TRBJ1-6; no definite D call. This CDR3 spans 15 amino acids. The germline V and J ends were trimmed by 2 bases and 7 bases, with 12 bases remaining between them. Per germline, CDR1 MNHEY and CDR2 SVGAGI. CDR3 sequence: CASSYAGDRNSPLHF. The CDR3 region has the DNA TGTGCCAGCAGTTACGCCGGGGATCGGAATTCACCCCTCCACTTT.

This clonotype was seen at least ten times. The chain recombines TRBV28 with TRBJ1-2; 7 bases are a match to TRBD1. Germline V gives CDR1 MDHEN, CDR2 SYDVKM. The CDR3 length is 13 residues. Trimming cost V 5 bases and J 4 bases; bases outside gene matches: 4. The CDR3 reads CASSTGDVYGYTF. DNA of the CDR3: TGTGCCAGCAGTACAGGGGATGTCTATGGCTACACCTTC.

This clonotype was detected ten times or more. CDR3 nucleotide sequence: TGCGCCAGCAGCTTGTCCACACAGGGGTACAATGAGCAGTTCTTC. Translated, it gives CASSLSTQGYNEQFF. The V gene is TRBV5-1, the J gene TRBJ2-1; 7 bases map to TRBD1. V trimming: 1 base; J trimming: 4 bases; junction bases outside the gene matches: 5. Germline V CDR1 and CDR2: SGHRS, YFSETQ. The CDR3 contains 15 residues.

This clonotype has only a few counts. The chain uses TRBV27 and TRBJ2-5; 9 positions match TRBD2. CDR3 length equals 14 residues. V shed 5 bases, J shed 2 bases, and the junction held 3 bases outside the gene matches. Looked up from germline, CDR1 is MNHEY and CDR2 is SMNVEV (reference sequence). CDR3 DNA sequence: TGTGCCAGCAGTCGCGGGGGGGCGCAAGAGACCCAGTACTTC. This sequence encodes CASSRGGAQETQYF.

V is TRBV6-2 or TRBV6-3 and J is TRBJ2-2; 8 bases agree with TRBD2. This CDR3 comprises 15 residues. Germline lookup yields CDR1 MNHEY and CDR2 SVGEGT. Trimming cost V 7 bases and J 1 base; bases outside gene matches: 5. CDR3 nucleotides: TGTGCCAGCACGCCGGGGGGGGTGAACACCGGGGAGCTGTTTTTT. Residues: CASTPGGVNTGELFF.

With regard to this clonotype: This clone may be a read error of a much larger clone one base away. The rearrangement links TRBV6-6 to TRBJ2-2; TRBD1 agrees at 7 bases. Per germline, CDR1 MNHNY and CDR2 SVGAGI (reference sequence). The CDR3 runs to 14 residues. CDR3 nucleotides: TGTGCCAGCCTGAAGGGGGCCGCCACCGGGGAGCTGTCTTTT. This gives the protein CASLKGAATGELSF.

This clonotype occurred a few times. This chain connects TRBV2 to TRBJ2-2, with D hard to call. The V end was cut by 6 bases, the J end by 6 bases, with 11 bases between. This CDR3 has 13 amino acids. Germline V CDR1 and CDR2: SNHLY, FYNNEI. CDR3 sequence reads: CASRQVLAGELFF. The CDR3 nucleotides are TGTGCCAGCAGGCAGGTCCTCGCCGGGGAGCTGTTTTTT.

The sample holds many counts of this clonotype. V is TRBV28 and J is TRBJ2-7; the D is unclear. This CDR3 spans 11 amino acids. Germline CDR1 reads MDHEN; CDR2 reads SYDVKM. V lost 6 bases, J lost 3 bases, and 6 bases lay in between. In nucleotides, the CDR3 is TGTGCCAGCAGCTTGAACTACGAGCAGTACTTC. It yields the protein CASSLNYEQYF. The whole variable domain, filled in from reference TRBV28 and TRBJ2-7, reads DVKVTQSSRYLVKRTGEKVFLECVQDMDHENMFWYRQDPGLGLRLIYFSYDVKMKEKGDIPEGYSVSREKKERFSLILESASTNQTSMYLCASSLNYEQYFGPGTRLTVT.

This clonotype was seen many times. The genes are TRBV18 and TRBJ1-5; the D gene is possibly TRBD1 (6 bases). Germline CDR1 and CDR2: KGHSH and LQKENI. The CDR3 consists of 14 residues. The V gene lost 6 bases and the J gene lost 3 bases, with 12 bases spanning the gap. The DNA for the CDR3 is TGTGCCAGCTCGGACCAGGGGAACAATCAGCCCCAGCATTTT. It yields the protein CASSDQGNNQPQHF.

This clonotype was detected ten times or more. The V and J genes are TRBV7-9 and TRBJ2-7; 9 positions match TRBD1. The CDR3 loop spans 15 amino acids. CDR1 and CDR2 (germline): SEHNR, FQNEAQ (reference sequence). With V trimmed by 4 bases and J by 0 bases, 4 bases remained unmatched. The CDR3 reads CASSSDRGLSYEQYF. CDR3 DNA: TGTGCCAGCAGCTCGGACAGGGGTCTCTCCTACGAGCAGTACTTC.